The 31 T cell receptor beta chains below were found in one sample sequenced in a study of blood T cell repertoires in COVID-19. This table comes from immunoSEQ multiplex PCR, and its TCRdb copy is limited to in-frame clones, with some not included. The repertoire holds some 230,000 clones, with around 84% as singletons. Sequenced material: peripheral blood. Receptors originate from a woman in her sixties or seventies who had recovered from COVID-19.

The rearrangement joins TRBV10-3 to TRBJ1-2; TRBD1 matches 7 bases. CDR3 size: 16 residues. Unmatched junction bases numbered 10, after V lost 4 bases and J lost 2 bases. Germline V lookup: CDR1 ENHRY, CDR2 SYGVKD. In nucleotides, the CDR3 is TGTGCCATCAGTGGGGAGACAGGGAAGGCCAACTATGGCTACACCTTC. This codes for CAISGETGKANYGYTF.

This rearrangement joins TRBV19 to TRBJ1-1; D is unresolved. Per germline, CDR1 LNHDA and CDR2 SQIVND (reference sequence). The CDR3 runs 13 residues. With 5 bases removed from V and 4 bases from J, the gap between germline ends came to 11 bases. CDR3 region: CASSAVEGTEAFF. DNA of the CDR3: TGTGCCAGTAGTGCAGTGGAGGGCACTGAAGCTTTCTTT.

This chain connects TRBV4-1 to TRBJ1-1; 8 nucleotides line up with TRBD1. CDR3 length: 15 residues. The trim removed 1 base at V and 4 bases at J, leaving 5 bases unmatched. Germline V gives CDR1 MGHRA, CDR2 YSYEKL. CDR3 loop: CASSQGGTGRTEAFF. The DNA for the CDR3 is TGCGCCAGCAGCCAAGGCGGGACAGGCCGCACTGAAGCTTTCTTT.

This chain joins TRBV4-1 and TRBJ1-1; the match to TRBD1 covers 9 bases. CDR1 and CDR2 (germline): MGHRA, YSYEKL. The ends lost 3 bases at V and 9 bases at J; junction bases unmatched: 17. The CDR3 covers 17 residues. The CDR3 loop reads CASSHQKGRTGAGKAFF. The CDR3 DNA reads as TGCGCCAGCAGCCATCAAAAAGGGCGGACAGGGGCGGGGAAAGCTTTCTTT.

The chain carries TRBV6-5 and TRBJ1-5; D not resolved. Trimming took off 2 bases at V and 15 bases at J, with 14 bases between the two ends. The V gene's germline CDR1 is MNHEY and CDR2 SVGAGI. The CDR3 sequence is 12 residues long. The DNA of the CDR3 is TGTGCCAGCAGTTACCTGCGGAGGGCCCGGCATTTT. As protein: CASSYLRRARHF.

The gene calls are TRBV6-5 and TRBJ1-1; D perhaps matches TRBD1 (5 bases). Germline CDR1 MNHEY, CDR2 SVGAGI. Between the trimmed V and J ends, which lost 0 bases and 4 bases, there was a span of 9 bases. CDR3 length equals 14 residues. This chain's CDR3 is CASSYSQGGTEAFF. The CDR3 bases are TGTGCCAGCAGTTACTCTCAGGGCGGCACTGAAGCTTTCTTT.

This sequence joins TRBV11-2 and TRBJ2-1; 12 bases align to TRBD2. This CDR3 is 15 amino acids long. Germline lookup yields CDR1 SGHAT and CDR2 FQNNGV. V gave up 1 base and J gave up 7 bases; unmatched junction bases: 2. CDR3 coding DNA: TGTGCCAGCAGCTTAGGACTAGCGGGGGTAAATGAGCAGTTCTTC. As protein: CASSLGLAGVNEQFF.

The chain carries TRBV5-1 and TRBJ2-3; D gene unclear. The CDR3 totals 13 residues. Trimming removed 6 bases at V and 5 bases at J, with 13 bases between. Germline CDR1 is SGHRS and CDR2 is YFSETQ. CDR3 DNA: TGCGCCAGCACAGTGACACCCCAAGATACGCAGTATTTT. It translates to CASTVTPQDTQYF. Full variable domain (rest looked up from reference TRBV5-1 and TRBJ2-3): KAGVTQTPRYLIKTRGQQVTLSCSPISGHRSVSWYQQTPGQGLQFLFEYFSETQRNKGNFPGRFSGRQFSNSRSEMNVSTLELGDSALYLCASTVTPQDTQYFGPGTRLTVL.

The chain is built from TRBV10-3 and TRBJ2-1; tentatively, D is TRBD2 (6 bases). The ends were cut back, 6 bases at V and 1 base at J, with 7 bases in the middle. The length of the CDR3 is 13 residues. Germline V gene data show CDR1 as ENHRY and CDR2 as SYGVKD. For the CDR3, the DNA is TGTGCCATCAGGGACTATTCCTACAATGAGCAGTTCTTC. The encoded protein is CAIRDYSYNEQFF.

This clone was detected only once. The chain employs TRBV5-1 and TRBJ1-3; 10 nucleotides line up with TRBD1. V was clipped by 0 bases and J by 4 bases; unmatched bases: 4. Germline loops: CDR1 SGHRS, CDR2 YFSETQ. The CDR3 runs 16 residues. The chain's CDR3 is CASSLATGGLGNTIYF. CDR3 in DNA: TGCGCCAGCAGCTTGGCGACAGGGGGCTTGGGAAACACCATATATTTT.

The gene calls are TRBV5-4 and TRBJ2-1; 8 nucleotides match TRBD2. From germline, CDR1 is SGHNT and CDR2 YYREEE (reference sequence). The ends lost 4 bases at V and 9 bases at J; junction bases unmatched: 15. The length of the CDR3 is 16 residues. The CDR3 sequence: CASSPAGNSGEGEQFF. CDR3 nucleotides: TGTGCCAGCAGCCCCGCGGGTAATAGCGGGGAAGGTGAGCAGTTCTTC.

The gene calls are TRBV14 and TRBJ2-5; D uncertain. From germline, CDR1 is SGHDN and CDR2 FVKESK. CDR3 length equals 13 residues. Trimming removed 1 base from V and 3 bases from J, with 6 bases in between. CDR3 DNA sequence: TGTGCCAGCAGCCAAGGACGGGAAGAGACCCAGTACTTC. It translates to CASSQGREETQYF.

V gene TRBV7-9 combines with J gene TRBJ2-5, with 10 bases matching TRBD2. The ends lost 6 bases at V and 5 bases at J; junction bases unmatched: 9. The CDR3 has 15 amino acids. Germline V gene sequence: CDR1 SEHNR, CDR2 FQNEAQ (reference sequence). CDR3 amino acids: CASRPVSGRGETQYF. CDR3 nucleotide sequence: TGTGCCAGCAGACCCGTGAGCGGGAGGGGGGAGACCCAGTACTTC.

The sample holds a few counts of this clone. Given the absence of the conserved phenylalanine or tryptophan at the CDR3 end, a read error is likely. It is unclear where the CDR3 begins or ends on the DNA, so no DNA is shown, and the CDR3 is as TCRdb lists it. This chain connects TRBV30 to TRBJ1-6. Ends included, the CDR3 has 9 residues. CDR1 is GTSNPN, CDR2 SVGIG, per germline (reference sequence). CDR3 loop: CAWSEPRLG.

This clone was seen only a few times. The chain is built from TRBV5-6 and TRBJ2-5, with TRBD2 matching over 7 bases. CDR3 length: 16 amino acids. CDR1 SGHDT and CDR2 YYEEEE come from the germline V gene. V shed 4 bases and J 2 bases; nucleotides not matched to a gene: 11. The CDR3 region has the DNA TGTGCCAGCAGCCTTGGTGCGGGGGTCGTACAAGAGACCCAGTACTTC. It is translated as CASSLGAGVVQETQYF.

V and J are TRBV3-1 (or the pseudogene TRBV3-2) and TRBJ1-2; D remains ambiguous. The V end was cut by 1 base, the J end by 8 bases, with 17 bases between. This CDR3 contains 15 residues. The germline CDR1 and CDR2 sequences are LGHDT and YNNKEL (reference sequence). CDR3 DNA sequence: TGTGCCAGCAGCCAAGCAGCGGCGGAAAGCTGGGGCTACACCTTC. It translates to CASSQAAAESWGYTF.

V gene TRBV30 combines with J gene TRBJ1-1; 7 bases line up with TRBD1. CDR1 GTSNPN and CDR2 SVGIG come from the germline V gene (reference sequence). Germline trimming cut 3 bases from V and 0 bases from J; bases unmatched to any gene: 1. The CDR3 length is 13 residues. CDR3 sequence: CAWRGQMNTEAFF. CDR3 DNA: TGTGCCTGGAGGGGACAGATGAACACTGAAGCTTTCTTT. Full variable domain (missing parts from reference TRBV30 and TRBJ1-1): SQTIHQWPATLVQPVGSPLSLECTVEGTSNPNLYWYRQAAGRGLQLLFYSVGIGQISSEVPQNLSASRPQDRQFILSSKKLLLSDSGFYLCAWRGQMNTEAFFGQGTRLTVV.

The rearrangement uses TRBV19 and TRBJ2-1, with D possibly TRBD2 on 6 matching bases. Trimming shortened V by 4 bases and J by 3 bases, and 13 bases separated the two germline ends. The CDR3 spans 15 residues. From germline, CDR1 is LNHDA and CDR2 SQIVND (reference sequence). Written as DNA, the CDR3 is TGTGCCAGTAGTAGTGCGGGGCTTAACTACAATGAGCAGTTCTTC. Amino acid sequence: CASSSAGLNYNEQFF.

The chain has TRBV14 and TRBJ2-7; 7 bases are shared with TRBD2. Per the germline V gene, CDR1 is SGHDN and CDR2 is FVKESK. The CDR3 spans 16 residues. Losses at the gene ends were 1 base for V and 6 bases for J; bases not matched to a gene: 12. The CDR3 DNA sequence: TGTGCCAGCAGCCAAGTTGCGGGGGACCCCGCCGGCGAGCAGTACTTC. It encodes CASSQVAGDPAGEQYF.

The gene calls are TRBV4-2 and TRBJ2-1; 8 nucleotides align to TRBD2. The V gene's germline CDR1 is LGHNA and CDR2 YNFKEQ. This CDR3 is 16 amino acids long. V shed 0 bases, J shed 2 bases, and the junction held 3 bases outside the gene matches. CDR3 in DNA: TGTGCCAGCAGCCAAGATACGGGGGGGGCCTACAATGAGCAGTTCTTC. Amino acid sequence: CASSQDTGGAYNEQFF.

The chain links TRBV5-1 to TRBJ2-2, with D uncertain. Germline-derived CDR1 and CDR2 are SGHRS and YFSETQ. CDR3 length equals 14 residues. Trimming removed 0 bases from V and 2 bases from J, with 5 bases in between. This chain's CDR3 is CASSLGLNTGELFF. CDR3 coding DNA: TGCGCCAGCAGCTTGGGACTTAACACCGGGGAGCTGTTTTTT.

This chain uses TRBV5-4 with TRBJ2-7, with TRBD2 identical over 7 bases. CDR3 length: 15 amino acids. CDR1 and CDR2 from the germline V gene are SGHNT and YYREEE (reference sequence). With 0 bases clipped from V and 0 bases from J, the junction kept 3 bases outside the gene matches. In DNA, the CDR3 is TGTGCCAGCAGCTTGGAGGCTAGCGGCTCCTACGAGCAGTACTTC. It encodes CASSLEASGSYEQYF.

This chain connects TRBV7-9 to TRBJ2-1; D possibly corresponds to TRBD2 (6 bases). V was clipped by 2 bases and J by 1 base, with 9 bases between them. The CDR3 is made up of 15 amino acids. Looked up from germline, CDR1 is SEHNR and CDR2 is FQNEAQ (reference sequence). The CDR3 protein is CASSLLSGSYNEQFF. Written as DNA, the CDR3 is TGTGCCAGCAGCTTACTCAGCGGGTCCTACAATGAGCAGTTCTTC.

The chain employs TRBV5-1 and TRBJ1-1, with D possibly TRBD1 on 5 matching bases. Germline CDR1 SGHRS, CDR2 YFSETQ. The V end was cut by 0 bases, the J end by 3 bases, with 9 bases between. This CDR3 region has 14 residues. The CDR3 bases are TGCGCCAGCAGCTTGGATCCCAGGGACACTGAAGCTTTCTTT. This encodes CASSLDPRDTEAFF.

For the CDR3, the DNA is TGTGCCAGCAGCGTAACGGCCGGCGGGACCTACGAGCAGTACTTC. This translates into CASSVTAGGTYEQYF. The V call is TRBV9, the J call TRBJ2-7; tentatively, D is TRBD2 (6 bases). The CDR3 runs to 15 residues. In germline, CDR1 is SGDLS, CDR2 YYNGEE. Between the trimmed V and J ends, which lost 1 base and 2 bases, there was a span of 13 bases.

This chain links TRBV7-2 with TRBJ2-3, with 7 bases that match TRBD2. This CDR3 has 14 amino acids. J was trimmed by 5 bases and V by 1 base; bases with no gene match: 3. Per germline, CDR1 SGHTA and CDR2 FQGNSA. The CDR3 loop is CASSLEVAGDTQYF. The CDR3 bases are TGTGCCAGCAGCTTAGAGGTAGCGGGAGATACGCAGTATTTT.

This clone was recorded a few times. This chain connects TRBV4-2 to TRBJ1-6, with a tentative D call TRBD1 (6 bases). CDR1 is LGHNA, CDR2 YNFKEQ, per germline. This CDR3 is built from 14 residues. V shed 1 base and J shed 10 bases, with 11 bases lying between them. The CDR3 here is CASSQGQDSSPLHF. The CDR3 nucleotides are TGTGCCAGCAGCCAAGGACAGGACAGCTCACCCCTCCACTTT.

The V call is TRBV30, the J call TRBJ1-1, with D perhaps matching TRBD1 (6 bases). The CDR3 contains 14 residues. Germline CDR1 reads GTSNPN; CDR2 reads SVGIG (reference sequence). Trimming removed 5 bases at V and 5 bases at J, with 18 bases between. The DNA of the CDR3 is TGTGCCTGGGTCGTCCAGGGGAGAGGGACTGAAGCTTTCTTT. It specifies CAWVVQGRGTEAFF. Full variable domain (remainder filled in from reference TRBV30 and TRBJ1-1): SQTIHQWPATLVQPVGSPLSLECTVEGTSNPNLYWYRQAAGRGLQLLFYSVGIGQISSEVPQNLSASRPQDRQFILSSKKLLLSDSGFYLCAWVVQGRGTEAFFGQGTRLTVV.

This chain connects TRBV7-8 to TRBJ2-5; D may be TRBD2 (6 bases). This CDR3 has 12 amino acids. CDR1 and CDR2 (germline): SGHVS, FQNEAQ. Trimming shortened V by 5 bases and J by 7 bases, and 11 bases separated the two germline ends. The CDR3 region is CASSRTTGTQYF. The CDR3 nucleotides read TGTGCCAGCAGCCGGACTACCGGGACCCAGTACTTC.

The chain recombines TRBV28 with TRBJ1-2; possibly TRBD1 for D (5 bases). The V end was cut by 5 bases, the J end by 8 bases, with 12 bases between. CDR1 MDHEN and CDR2 SYDVKM come from the germline V gene. This CDR3 has 12 amino acids. The CDR3, as DNA: TGTGCCAGCAGTCCGGCACAGGTGGGCTACACCTTC. This encodes CASSPAQVGYTF.

The V and J genes are TRBV9 and TRBJ2-1; TRBD2 agrees at 12 bases. J was trimmed by 7 bases and V by 4 bases; bases with no gene match: 9. This CDR3 region has 16 residues. Germline CDR1 is SGDLS and CDR2 is YYNGEE. The CDR3, as DNA: TGTGCCAGCAGCCCAAACCGGACTAGCGGGGTGAATGAGCAGTTCTTC. Amino acid sequence: CASSPNRTSGVNEQFF.